What follows are 17 T cell receptor beta chains derived from one specimen sequenced in a study of Ad26.COV2.S vaccination and SARS-CoV-2 variants. Assay used: immunoSEQ multiplex PCR; TCRdb lists only in-frame clones, some missing. Of 350,000 to 400,000 clones listed, 70% to 90% are singletons. Treatment here: roughly 19 received Ad26.COV2.S at low or high dose, single or two shots; about five received placebo; per-sample allocation not given. Day 63 after the first vaccine or placebo injection was the time point for sampling. This specimen was peripheral blood, taken in a trial of Ad26.COV2.S vaccine versus placebo. The receptors shown here come from a person between 18 and 59 years old who received the Ad26.COV2.S COVID-19 vaccine or a placebo.

V and J are TRBV6-2 or TRBV6-3 and TRBJ2-2; no reliable D call. The CDR3 length is 13 residues. V was trimmed by 4 bases and J by 5 bases, leaving 8 bases between them. Germline V lookup: CDR1 MNHEY, CDR2 SVGEGT. This CDR3 is CASSLLRTGELFF. The DNA of the CDR3 is TGTGCCAGCAGTTTATTGCGGACCGGGGAGCTGTTTTTT.

The rearrangement joins TRBV12-3 or TRBV12-4 to TRBJ2-5, with 8 nucleotides matching TRBD2. The CDR3 is made up of 13 amino acids. V was clipped by 3 bases and J by 7 bases; unmatched bases: 4. This CDR3 reads CASSFGLAGTQYF. CDR3 coding DNA: TGTGCCAGCAGTTTCGGGCTAGCGGGGACCCAGTACTTC.

The J gene is TRBJ2-7, the V gene TRBV6-6, with D possibly being TRBD1 (5 bases). This CDR3 spans 14 amino acids. The germline V gene has CDR1 MNHNY and CDR2 SVGAGI (reference sequence). Between the trimmed V and J ends, which lost 0 bases and 4 bases, there was a span of 10 bases. The CDR3 region has the DNA TGTGCCAGCAGTTACTCGTGGGCAGGGTACGAGCAGTACTTC. Residues: CASSYSWAGYEQYF.

The chain carries TRBV19 and TRBJ1-1, with D unclear. The CDR3 length is 15 residues. CDR1 LNHDA and CDR2 SQIVND come from the germline V gene (reference sequence). Deletions cut 0 bases from V and 4 bases from J, with 12 bases between. The CDR3 DNA sequence: TGTGCCAGTAGTATAGATGAAGGCCAAGGCACTGAAGCTTTCTTT. It codes for CASSIDEGQGTEAFF.

The chain couples TRBV7-2 to TRBJ2-6; no firm D call. Germline V gene data show CDR1 as SGHTA and CDR2 as FQGNSA. CDR3 length: 15 amino acids. V dropped 5 bases and J dropped 0 bases, with 8 bases sitting between them. CDR3 in amino acids: CASSPLHSGANVLTF. CDR3 in DNA: TGTGCCAGCAGCCCCCTCCACTCTGGGGCCAACGTCCTGACTTTC.

As to this clone: Different DNA sequences within this sample yield the same CDR3. V and J are TRBV2 and TRBJ2-2, with D possibly matching TRBD2 (6 bases). V lost 8 bases and J lost 5, with 9 bases in between. The CDR3 totals 12 residues. Germline lookup yields CDR1 SNHLY and CDR2 FYNNEI. DNA of the CDR3: TGTGCCAGCCAAGGAGGGACCGGGGAGCTGTTTTTT. Its protein product is CASQGGTGELFF.

CDR3 sequence reads: CAISDAGTGVKGSYNEQFF. CDR3 in DNA: TGTGCCATCAGTGACGCCGGGACAGGCGTGAAGGGCTCCTACAATGAGCAGTTCTTC. The rearrangement uses TRBV10-3 and TRBJ2-1, with 8 bases matching TRBD1. The CDR3 contains 19 residues. V lost 3 bases and J lost 0; bases outside the gene matches: 13. CDR1 and CDR2 from the germline V gene are ENHRY and SYGVKD.

A single count supports this clone. This chain uses TRBV9 with TRBJ2-3; either TRBD1 or TRBD2 may fit D (5 bases each). Trimming took 3 bases from V and 5 from J, leaving 16 bases between them. Germline V CDR1 and CDR2: SGDLS, YYNGEE. This CDR3 spans 15 amino acids. CDR3 residues: CASSGDPDSGDTQYF. The CDR3 DNA reads TGTGCCAGCAGCGGGGACCCCGACAGTGGAGATACGCAGTATTTT.

The CDR3 DNA follows: TGTGCCAGCAGAGGACAGTCGAAATCACCCCTCCACTTT. This translates into CASRGQSKSPLHF. The chain has TRBV6-5 and TRBJ1-6, with D possibly matching TRBD1 (6 bases). The CDR3 has 13 amino acids. Germline-derived CDR1 and CDR2 are MNHEY and SVGAGI. V gave up 6 bases and J gave up 10 bases, with 13 bases separating them.

The chain links TRBV5-5 to TRBJ2-5, with D hard to call. The CDR3 covers 13 residues. Germline V gene sequence: CDR1 SGHKS, CDR2 YYEKEE (reference sequence). V was trimmed by 2 bases and J by 5 bases, leaving 10 bases between them. In DNA, the CDR3 is TGTGCCAGCAGCTTCAGTAGCCCGGAGACCCAGTACTTC. The encoded protein is CASSFSSPETQYF.

The chain combines TRBV11-2 with TRBJ2-2; D call uncertain. Looked up from germline, CDR1 is SGHAT and CDR2 is FQNNGV. The length of the CDR3 is 12 residues. V was pared by 1 base and J by 6 bases, with 3 bases between. The CDR3 spells CASSLVAGELFF. CDR3 coding DNA: TGTGCCAGCAGCTTAGTTGCCGGGGAGCTGTTTTTT.

This clone was counted a single time. J is TRBJ1-2 and V is TRBV6-2 or TRBV6-3; no firm D call. Per the germline V gene, CDR1 is MNHEY and CDR2 is SVGEGT. The CDR3 sequence is 12 residues long. Deletions cut 6 bases from V and 0 bases from J, with 5 bases between. CDR3 DNA sequence: TGTGCCAGCAGCCCACCTAACTATGGCTACACCTTC. Amino acids: CASSPPNYGYTF.

This chain connects TRBV7-5 to TRBJ2-1; TRBD1 is the table's D call, not checked against the DNA. TRBV7-5 is recorded as a pseudogene. The CDR3 contains 15 residues. For the CDR3, the DNA is TGTGTCAGAAGCCCAGGGGCAGGCCCACTCAATGAGCAGTTCTTC. Amino acids: CVRSPGAGPLNEQFF.

This clone came up once. The chain combines TRBV5-1 with TRBJ2-2; 9 bases align to TRBD2. Trimming removed 1 base from V and 5 bases from J; junction bases left unmatched: 6. Germline V gives CDR1 SGHRS, CDR2 YFSETQ. The CDR3 sequence is 16 residues long. In nucleotides, the CDR3 is TGCGCCAGCAGCTTGAGCCCGGCGGGGGGGACCGGGGAGCTGTTTTTT. Amino acid sequence: CASSLSPAGGTGELFF. The whole variable domain, filled in from reference TRBV5-1 and TRBJ2-2, reads KAGVTQTPRYLIKTRGQQVTLSCSPISGHRSVSWYQQTPGQGLQFLFEYFSETQRNKGNFPGRFSGRQFSNSRSEMNVSTLELGDSALYLCASSLSPAGGTGELFFGEGSRLTVL.

This chain uses TRBV19 with TRBJ2-2; D remains unclear. Germline V gives CDR1 LNHDA, CDR2 SQIVND (reference sequence). The CDR3 totals 14 residues. With 7 bases removed from V and 2 bases from J, the gap between germline ends came to 11 bases. The CDR3 coding sequence is TGTGCCAGTACCCTCGGAACCAACACCGGGGAGCTGTTTTTT. Its translation: CASTLGTNTGELFF.

This clone was picked up a small number of times. The chain links TRBV5-1 to TRBJ1-3; TRBD1 is a possible D gene (5 bases). Trimming stripped 4 bases from V and 0 bases from J, with 14 bases between. The CDR3 extends over 16 amino acids. Germline CDR1 is SGHRS and CDR2 is YFSETQ. CDR3 nucleotides: TGCGCCAGCAGCATAGGGGAGAGGAGCTCTGGAAACACCATATATTTT. Encoded protein: CASSIGERSSGNTIYF.

The chain's CDR3 is CALGKGSGSDSPLHF. Here the CDR3 DNA reads TGTGCCCTTGGTAAGGGGTCCGGGTCGGATTCACCCCTCCACTTT. This chain links TRBV21-1 with TRBJ1-6; TRBD1 is taken as the D call from the table, unchecked against the DNA. TRBV21-1 is termed a pseudogene. The CDR3 length is 15 residues.